This T cell receptor beta chain was observed in a study of cytomegalovirus exposure and HLA in healthy donors. Study-wide points: Three CMV-associated chains proved CMV antigen-specific in vitro. Associated with cytomegalovirus, according to the listing, were around 160 TCR beta chains.

The approximately 120-subject validation cohort, separate from the approximately 670-subject first cohort, included the donors. There are 14 residues in the CDR3. V gave up 3 bases and J gave up 2 bases, with 11 bases separating them. Germline V gives CDR1 SGHTA, CDR2 FQGNSA. This clone was detected a few times. Its cognate antigen is unknown. TCRdb's table, derived via immunoSEQ multiplex PCR, lists solely in-frame clones and lacks some. Here the sample spans some 170,000 clones, 70% to 90% being singletons. This clonotype originated in a woman aged 30 to 39 in good health and CMV-seronegative. J is TRBJ2-7 and V is TRBV7-2, with a possible D match to TRBD2 (6 bases). Sequenced: PBMCs. The CDR3 DNA follows: TGTGCCAGCAGCTTCCCGGGGGATCCCTACGAGCAGTACTTC. Amino acid sequence: CASSFPGDPYEQYF.